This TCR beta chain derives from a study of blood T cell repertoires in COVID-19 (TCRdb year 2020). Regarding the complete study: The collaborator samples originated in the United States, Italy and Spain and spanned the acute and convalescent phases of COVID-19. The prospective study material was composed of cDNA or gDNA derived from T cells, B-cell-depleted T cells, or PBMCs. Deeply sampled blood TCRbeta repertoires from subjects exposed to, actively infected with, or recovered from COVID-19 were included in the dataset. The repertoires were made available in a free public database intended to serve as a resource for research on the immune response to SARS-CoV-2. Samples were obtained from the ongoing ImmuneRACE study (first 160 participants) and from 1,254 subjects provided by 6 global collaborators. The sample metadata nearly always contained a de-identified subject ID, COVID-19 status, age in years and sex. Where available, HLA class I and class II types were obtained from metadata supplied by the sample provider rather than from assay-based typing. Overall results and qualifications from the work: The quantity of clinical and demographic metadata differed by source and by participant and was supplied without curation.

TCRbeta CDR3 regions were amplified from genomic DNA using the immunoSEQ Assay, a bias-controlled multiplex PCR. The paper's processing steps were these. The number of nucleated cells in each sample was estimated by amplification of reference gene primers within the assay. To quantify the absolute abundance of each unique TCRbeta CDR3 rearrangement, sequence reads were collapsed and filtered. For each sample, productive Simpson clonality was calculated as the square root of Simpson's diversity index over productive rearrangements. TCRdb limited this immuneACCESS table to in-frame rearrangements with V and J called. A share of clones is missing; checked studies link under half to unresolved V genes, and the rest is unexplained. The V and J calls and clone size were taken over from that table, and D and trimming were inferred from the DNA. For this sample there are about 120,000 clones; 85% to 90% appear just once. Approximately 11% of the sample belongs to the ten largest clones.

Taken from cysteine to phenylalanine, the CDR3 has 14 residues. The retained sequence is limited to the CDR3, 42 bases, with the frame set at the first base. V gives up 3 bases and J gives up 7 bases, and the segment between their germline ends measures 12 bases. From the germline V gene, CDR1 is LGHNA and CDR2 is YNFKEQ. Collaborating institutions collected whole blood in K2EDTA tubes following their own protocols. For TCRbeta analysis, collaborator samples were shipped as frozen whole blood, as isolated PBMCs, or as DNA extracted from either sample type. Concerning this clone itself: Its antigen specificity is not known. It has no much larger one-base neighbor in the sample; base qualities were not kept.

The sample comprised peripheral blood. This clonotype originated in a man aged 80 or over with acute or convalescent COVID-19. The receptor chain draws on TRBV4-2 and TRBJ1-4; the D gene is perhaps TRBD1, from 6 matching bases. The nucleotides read TGTGCCAGCAGCCACCCAGGGGAAGGTGAAAAACTGTTTTTT. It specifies CASSHPGEGEKLFF.